The entry below gives a single T cell receptor beta chain sequence along with its context. Its cognate antigen is unknown. This sample was included in a study of cytomegalovirus exposure and HLA in healthy donors. Study outcomes and limitations: In a later analysis, specific HLA alleles were associated with around 17,000 TCR beta sequences at a 0.05 false discovery rate. Common viral pathogens seemed, in a later analysis, to connect with several of the most significant clusters. Information on immune exposure was restricted to one variable (CMV serostatus). TCR beta chains associated with HLA were, in a later analysis, more clonally expanded than equally common others.

The CDR3 loop spans 14 amino acids. The germline CDR1 and CDR2 sequences are SNHLY and FYNNEI. V was pared by 2 bases and J by 6 bases, with 13 bases between. Both 60 Vbeta primers and 13 Jbeta primers went into the PCR. This table comes from immunoSEQ multiplex PCR, and its TCRdb copy is limited to in-frame clones, with some not included. The data contain some 120,000 clones, about 73% of them singletons. The receptor was isolated from a woman in her forties or fifties in good health and CMV-seropositive. Source material: PBMCs. The V call is TRBV2, the J call TRBJ1-2, with a tentative D call TRBD1 (5 bases). The CDR3 sequence is CASSEYPGLDGYTF. The CDR3 nucleotides read TGTGCCAGCAGTGAATATCCAGGGCTGGATGGCTACACCTTC.